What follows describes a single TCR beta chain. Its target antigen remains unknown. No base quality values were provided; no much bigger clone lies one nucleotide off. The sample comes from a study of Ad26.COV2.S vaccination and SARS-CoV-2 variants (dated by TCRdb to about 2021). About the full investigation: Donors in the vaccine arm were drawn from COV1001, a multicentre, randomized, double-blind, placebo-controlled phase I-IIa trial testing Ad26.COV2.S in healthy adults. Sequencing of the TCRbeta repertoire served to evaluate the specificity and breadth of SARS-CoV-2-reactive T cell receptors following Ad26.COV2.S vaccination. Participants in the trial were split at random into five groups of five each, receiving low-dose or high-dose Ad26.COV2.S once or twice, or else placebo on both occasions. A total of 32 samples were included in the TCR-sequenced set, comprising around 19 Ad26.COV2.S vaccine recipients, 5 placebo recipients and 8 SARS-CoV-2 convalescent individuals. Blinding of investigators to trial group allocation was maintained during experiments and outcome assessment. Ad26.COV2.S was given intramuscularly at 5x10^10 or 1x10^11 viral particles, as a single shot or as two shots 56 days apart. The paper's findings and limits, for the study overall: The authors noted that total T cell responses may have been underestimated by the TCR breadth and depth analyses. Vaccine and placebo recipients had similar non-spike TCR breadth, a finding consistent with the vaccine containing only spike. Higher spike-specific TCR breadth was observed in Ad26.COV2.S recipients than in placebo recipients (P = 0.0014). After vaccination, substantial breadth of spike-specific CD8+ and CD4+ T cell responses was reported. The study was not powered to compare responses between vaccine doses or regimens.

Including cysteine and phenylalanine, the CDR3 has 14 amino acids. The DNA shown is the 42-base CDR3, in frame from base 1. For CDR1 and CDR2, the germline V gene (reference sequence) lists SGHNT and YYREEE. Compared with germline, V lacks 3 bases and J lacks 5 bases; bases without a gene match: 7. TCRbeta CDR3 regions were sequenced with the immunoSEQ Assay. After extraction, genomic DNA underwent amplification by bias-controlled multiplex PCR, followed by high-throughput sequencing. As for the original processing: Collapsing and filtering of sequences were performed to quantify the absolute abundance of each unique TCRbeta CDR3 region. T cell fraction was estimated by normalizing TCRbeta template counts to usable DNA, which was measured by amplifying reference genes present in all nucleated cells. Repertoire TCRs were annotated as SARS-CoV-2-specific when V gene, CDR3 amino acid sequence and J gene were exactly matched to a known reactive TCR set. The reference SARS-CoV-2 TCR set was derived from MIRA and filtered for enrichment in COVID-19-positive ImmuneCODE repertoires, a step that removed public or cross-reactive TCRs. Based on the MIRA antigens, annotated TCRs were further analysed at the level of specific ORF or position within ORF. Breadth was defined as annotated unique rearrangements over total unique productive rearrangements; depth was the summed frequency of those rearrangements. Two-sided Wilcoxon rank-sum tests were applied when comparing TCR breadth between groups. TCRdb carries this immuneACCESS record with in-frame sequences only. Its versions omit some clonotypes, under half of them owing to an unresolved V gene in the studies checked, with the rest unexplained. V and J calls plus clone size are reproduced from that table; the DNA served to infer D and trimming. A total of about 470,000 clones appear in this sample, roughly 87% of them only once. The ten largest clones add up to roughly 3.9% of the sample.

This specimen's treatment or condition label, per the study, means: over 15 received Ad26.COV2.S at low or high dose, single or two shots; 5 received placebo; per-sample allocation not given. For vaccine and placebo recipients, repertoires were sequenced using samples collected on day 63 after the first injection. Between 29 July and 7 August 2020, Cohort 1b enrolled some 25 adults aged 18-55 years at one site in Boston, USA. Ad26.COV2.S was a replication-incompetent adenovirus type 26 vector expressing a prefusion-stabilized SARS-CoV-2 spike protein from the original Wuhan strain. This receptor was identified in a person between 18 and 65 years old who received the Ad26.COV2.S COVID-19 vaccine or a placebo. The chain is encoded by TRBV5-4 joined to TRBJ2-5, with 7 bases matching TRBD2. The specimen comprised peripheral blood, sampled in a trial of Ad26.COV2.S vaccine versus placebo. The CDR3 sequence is CASSSTTSWETQYF. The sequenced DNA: TGTGCCAGCAGCTCCACGACTAGCTGGGAGACCCAGTACTTC. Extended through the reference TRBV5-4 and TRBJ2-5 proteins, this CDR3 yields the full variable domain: ETGVTQSPTHLIKTRGQQVTLRCSSQSGHNTVSWYQQALGQGPQFIFQYYREEENGRGNFPPRFSGLQFPNYSSELNVNALELDDSALYLCASSSTTSWETQYFGPGTRLLVL.